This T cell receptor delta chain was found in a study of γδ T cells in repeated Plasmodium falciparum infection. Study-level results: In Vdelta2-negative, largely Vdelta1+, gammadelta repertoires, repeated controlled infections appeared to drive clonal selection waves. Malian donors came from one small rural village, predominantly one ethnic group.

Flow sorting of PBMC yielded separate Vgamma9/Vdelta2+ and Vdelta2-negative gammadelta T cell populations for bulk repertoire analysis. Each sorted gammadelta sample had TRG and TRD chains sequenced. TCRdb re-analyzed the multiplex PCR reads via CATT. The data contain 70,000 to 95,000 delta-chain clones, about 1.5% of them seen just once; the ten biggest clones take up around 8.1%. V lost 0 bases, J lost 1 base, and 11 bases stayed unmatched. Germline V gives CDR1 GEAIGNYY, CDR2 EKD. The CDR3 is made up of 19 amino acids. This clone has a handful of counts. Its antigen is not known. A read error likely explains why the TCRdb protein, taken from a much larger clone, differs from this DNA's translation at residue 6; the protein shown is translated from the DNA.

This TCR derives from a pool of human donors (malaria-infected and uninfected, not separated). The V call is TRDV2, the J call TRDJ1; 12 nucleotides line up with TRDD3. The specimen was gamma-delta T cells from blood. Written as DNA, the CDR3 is TGTGCCTGTGACACCTGTACTGGGGGATACTCAACCTTCACCGATAAACTCATCTTT. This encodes CACDTCTGGYSTFTDKLIF.